The 28 T cell receptor beta chains given below trace back to one sample, sequenced in a study of blood T cell repertoires in COVID-19. Some clones are missing from TCRdb's copy, which holds only in-frame ones; the method was immunoSEQ multiplex PCR. There are hundreds of thousands of clones in the sample; approximately 86% occur only once, and about 1.7% lies in the top ten. Input material: peripheral blood. Receptor source: a woman aged 60-75 years who had recovered from COVID-19.

This clone was recorded only once. Germline is not matched at one junction end, which may reflect a read error. V and J are TRBV7-7 and TRBJ2-1, with TRBD2 identical over 8 bases. Germline values: CDR1 SSHAT, CDR2 FNYEAQ (reference sequence). The CDR3 is 15 amino acids. CDR3 protein: CASSFAGGSYNEQFF. The CDR3 region has the DNA TGTGCTAGCAGCTTTGCGGGGGGCTCCTACAATGAGCAGTTCTTC. Full variable domain (remainder filled in from reference TRBV7-7 and TRBJ2-1): GAGVSQSPRYKVTKRGQDVTLRCDPISSHATLYWYQQALGQGPEFLTYFNYEAQPDKSGLPSDRFSAERPEGSISTLTIQRTEQRDSAMYRCASSFAGGSYNEQFFGPGTRLTVL.

Only a few counts were recorded for this clone. The chain uses TRBV7-2 and TRBJ2-7, with TRBD1 matching over 9 bases. This CDR3 is 14 amino acids long. V shed 1 base, J shed 5 bases, and the junction held 3 bases outside the gene matches. CDR1 SGHTA and CDR2 FQGNSA come from the germline V gene. CDR3 DNA sequence: TGTGCCAGCAGCTTAGATCGGACAGGGGACGAGCAGTACTTC. Protein sequence: CASSLDRTGDEQYF.

V gene TRBV3-1 (or the pseudogene TRBV3-2) combines with J gene TRBJ2-7, with 8 bases that match TRBD2. Germline CDR1 LGHDT, CDR2 YNNKEL (reference sequence). The CDR3 loop spans 15 amino acids. The V gene end was trimmed by 7 bases and the J gene end by 5 bases; junction bases not matched to a gene: 13. CDR3 loop: CASTPRGGNTHEQYF. In nucleotides, the CDR3 is TGTGCCAGCACCCCCCGGGGGGGGAACACCCACGAGCAGTACTTC.

This clone was picked up a small number of times. V and J are TRBV10-3 and TRBJ2-7; the match to TRBD1 covers 10 bases. Germline V gene data show CDR1 as ENHRY and CDR2 as SYGVKD. The CDR3 sequence is 14 residues long. J was trimmed by 3 bases and V by 10 bases; bases with no gene match: 9. As DNA, the CDR3 is TGTGCCACTAACCTGGACAGGGGGTTCTACGAGCAGTACTTC. This codes for CATNLDRGFYEQYF.

This sequence joins TRBV24-1 and TRBJ2-7; maybe TRBD2 (5 bases). Germline-derived CDR1 and CDR2 are KGHDR and SFDVKD. Trimming removed 4 bases from V and 1 base from J, with 7 bases in between. This CDR3 has 13 amino acids. CDR3 DNA sequence: TGTGCCACCAGTGACCCGGGATCCTACGAGCAGTACTTC. The encoded protein is CATSDPGSYEQYF.

The gene calls are TRBV9 and TRBJ2-2, with 8 bases aligning to TRBD1. The CDR3 loop spans 15 amino acids. The ends lost 3 bases at V and 2 bases at J; junction bases unmatched: 3. Germline loops: CDR1 SGDLS, CDR2 YYNGEE. Here the CDR3 DNA reads TGTGCCAGCAGCGCACAGGGGGTAAACACCGGGGAGCTGTTTTTT. It yields the protein CASSAQGVNTGELFF. The full variable domain, rest sourced from reference TRBV9 and TRBJ2-2, is DSGVTQTPKHLITATGQRVTLRCSPRSGDLSVYWYQQSLDQGLQFLIQYYNGEERAKGNILERFSAQQFPDLHSELNLSSLELGDSALYFCASSAQGVNTGELFFGEGSRLTVL.

This chain connects TRBV18 to TRBJ2-7; D remains unclear. CDR3 length: 14 residues. Per germline, CDR1 KGHSH and CDR2 LQKENI. Trimming removed 2 bases at V and 0 bases at J, with 8 bases between. For the CDR3, the DNA is TGTGCCAGCTCACCAGGCCGGAGCTCCTACGAGCAGTACTTC. It is translated as CASSPGRSSYEQYF.

The chain joins TRBV7-2 to TRBJ2-2; 7 nucleotides align to TRBD2. Trimming took 1 base from V and 1 from J; bases not matched to a gene: 6. The CDR3 length is 17 residues. Germline V gene lookup returns CDR1 SGHTA and CDR2 FQGNSA. In nucleotides, the CDR3 is TGTGCCAGCAGCTTAGACAGCCAGCGGGGGAACACCGGGGAGCTGTTTTTT. Protein product: CASSLDSQRGNTGELFF.

The rearrangement uses TRBV6-5 and TRBJ1-1; maybe TRBD1 (5 bases). V dropped 0 bases and J dropped 0 bases, with 8 bases sitting between them. The CDR3 is 15 residues long. Germline V gene sequence: CDR1 MNHEY, CDR2 SVGAGI. CDR3 DNA: TGTGCCAGCAGTTACTCGGGACTGATGAACACTGAAGCTTTCTTT. Translating gives CASSYSGLMNTEAFF.

The rearrangement links TRBV4-1 to TRBJ2-7; D unresolved. The length of the CDR3 is 15 residues. Deletions cut 4 bases from V and 3 bases from J, with 16 bases between. Germline V CDR1 and CDR2: MGHRA, YSYEKL. CDR3 protein: CASSPPPGYGYEQYF. DNA for the CDR3: TGCGCCAGCAGCCCTCCCCCAGGATACGGCTACGAGCAGTACTTC.

The chain has TRBV4-2 and TRBJ1-2, with 7 positions matching TRBD1. Germline V gives CDR1 LGHNA, CDR2 YNFKEQ. V shed 3 bases, J shed 2 bases, and the junction held 12 bases outside the gene matches. The CDR3 runs to 17 residues. CDR3 coding DNA: TGTGCCAGCAGCCATCCGGGGGCGGACAGGAAAAACTATGGCTACACCTTC. This encodes CASSHPGADRKNYGYTF.

The chain carries TRBV28 and TRBJ2-7; TRBD1 is a possible D gene (5 bases). V lost 6 bases to trimming and J lost 3 bases, with 15 bases between them. The CDR3 contains 14 residues. Per germline, CDR1 MDHEN and CDR2 SYDVKM. CDR3 sequence: CASRPPGHIYEQYF. Written as DNA, the CDR3 is TGTGCCAGCAGACCTCCAGGACACATCTACGAGCAGTACTTC.

The chain combines TRBV12-3 or TRBV12-4 with TRBJ1-3; perhaps TRBD1 as D (6 bases). The CDR3 is 13 amino acids. Trimming pared 6 bases from V and 5 bases from J, leaving 11 bases between. The CDR3: CASRTQGRNTIYF. The DNA for the CDR3 is TGTGCCAGCAGGACTCAGGGGAGAAACACCATATATTTT.

In DNA, the CDR3 is TGTGCCAGCAGCCAAGAACTCCCAGGAATAGAGACCCAGTACTTC. Translation gives CASSQELPGIETQYF. J is TRBJ2-5 and V is TRBV3-1 (or the pseudogene TRBV3-2), with D uncertain. This CDR3 contains 15 residues. Germline loops: CDR1 LGHDT, CDR2 YNNKEL (reference sequence). Trimming shortened V by 0 bases and J by 4 bases, and 12 bases separated the two germline ends.

This chain uses TRBV4-2 with TRBJ1-5; TRBD1 aligns across 8 bases. The CDR3 sequence is 15 residues long. CDR1 is LGHNA, CDR2 YNFKEQ, per germline. Unmatched junction bases numbered 10, after V lost 7 bases and J lost 5 bases. The CDR3 is CASNTGGGIDQPQHF. CDR3 sequence (DNA): TGTGCCAGCAACACAGGGGGTGGTATCGATCAGCCCCAGCATTTT.

This sequence joins TRBV6-4 and TRBJ2-1; 14 bases map to TRBD2. The V gene end was trimmed by 1 base and the J gene end by 0 bases; junction bases not matched to a gene: 2. CDR1 is MRHNA, CDR2 SNTAGT, per germline. This CDR3 contains 18 residues. The CDR3: CASSDWTSGGSSYNEQFF. The CDR3 bases are TGTGCCAGCAGTGACTGGACTAGCGGGGGGAGCTCCTACAATGAGCAGTTCTTC.

This sequence joins TRBV29-1 and TRBJ1-1, with 8 bases fitting TRBD1. CDR3 length: 13 amino acids. J was trimmed by 1 base and V by 7 bases; bases with no gene match: 5. Germline V lookup: CDR1 SQVTM, CDR2 ANQGSEA. The CDR3 loop reads CSAQTGGNTEAFF. CDR3 DNA: TGCAGCGCCCAAACAGGGGGGAACACTGAAGCTTTCTTT.

V usage is TRBV7-3 and J usage is TRBJ2-1; 12 positions agree with TRBD1. J was trimmed by 11 bases and V by 6 bases; bases with no gene match: 8. The length of the CDR3 is 14 residues. Germline CDR1 and CDR2: SGHTA and FQGTGA. CDR3 sequence reads: CASSFGTGGLKQFF. The CDR3 DNA reads TGTGCCAGCAGTTTCGGGACAGGGGGCCTTAAGCAGTTCTTC.

The V and J genes are TRBV5-1 and TRBJ2-7; 9 bases agree with TRBD1. CDR1 SGHRS and CDR2 YFSETQ come from the germline V gene. Trimming took 0 bases from V and 6 from J; bases not matched to a gene: 7. The CDR3 is 15 amino acids. The CDR3 is CASSLVPGQGSEQYF. The DNA of the CDR3 is TGCGCCAGCAGCTTGGTACCGGGACAGGGTTCCGAGCAGTACTTC.

The gene calls are TRBV6-5 and TRBJ1-2; D uncertain. Germline CDR1 MNHEY, CDR2 SVGAGI. This CDR3 is built from 13 residues. The V and J ends lost 6 bases and 6 bases respectively, with 14 bases between them. The CDR3 protein is CASRTDTLDGYTF. CDR3 bases: TGTGCCAGCAGGACCGACACCCTTGATGGCTACACCTTC.

This chain joins TRBV7-2 and TRBJ1-2; D is perhaps TRBD1 (6 bases). V lost 5 bases and J 7 bases, leaving 23 bases between the germline ends. The CDR3 loop spans 16 amino acids. CDR1 is SGHTA and CDR2 is FQGNSA in the germline V gene. The CDR3: CASSALGGGLPGGYTF. The CDR3 DNA reads TGTGCCAGCAGCGCCCTAGGGGGGGGCCTTCCCGGTGGCTACACCTTC.

The rearrangement joins TRBV6-5 to TRBJ2-4; tentative D call: TRBD2 (7 bases). Germline CDR1 and CDR2: MNHEY and SVGAGI. Deletions cut 5 bases from V and 8 bases from J, with 10 bases between. The CDR3 loop spans 12 amino acids. CDR3 region: CASSRGADIQYF. CDR3 DNA: TGTGCCAGCAGTCGGGGGGCAGACATTCAGTACTTC.

This sequence joins TRBV5-1 and TRBJ2-7, with TRBD1 matching 7 bases. Unmatched junction bases numbered 15, after V lost 0 bases and J lost 6 bases. The germline gives CDR1 SGHRS, CDR2 YFSETQ. This CDR3 comprises 17 residues. The CDR3 region has the DNA TGCGCCAGCAGCTTGGCCTATCAGACAGGGATTATCACCGAGCAGTACTTC. Amino acid sequence: CASSLAYQTGIITEQYF.

V gene TRBV13 combines with J gene TRBJ2-7; TRBD2 matches 12 bases. CDR1 and CDR2 (germline): PRHDT, FYEKMQ (reference sequence). There are 15 residues in the CDR3. V dropped 5 bases and J dropped 6; count of bases not matched to a gene: 8. In DNA form, the CDR3 reads TGTGCCAGCAGCAAAACTAGCGGGGGGCCCGGCGAGCAGTACTTC. This translates into CASSKTSGGPGEQYF.

The gene calls are TRBV5-1 and TRBJ2-4, with a tentative D call TRBD2 (5 bases). Germline V CDR1 and CDR2: SGHRS, YFSETQ. Trimming took 0 bases from V and 9 from J, leaving 16 bases between them. This CDR3 is 15 amino acids long. The CDR3 region is CASSLGATDLGIQYF. The CDR3 DNA follows: TGCGCCAGCAGCTTGGGGGCCACGGACTTGGGCATTCAGTACTTC.

The V gene is TRBV7-6, the J gene TRBJ2-5, with D possibly TRBD1 on 6 matching bases. V was shortened by 1 base and J by 4 bases, with 7 bases between the two germline ends. The V gene's germline CDR1 is SGHVS and CDR2 FNYEAQ. The CDR3 covers 13 residues. The CDR3 protein is CASSLVQGETQYF. DNA of the CDR3: TGTGCCAGCAGCTTAGTACAGGGAGAGACCCAGTACTTC.

CDR3 coding DNA: TGTGCCAGCAGTTCTGACAGGGGTCAAAATCAGCCCCAGCATTTT. As protein: CASSSDRGQNQPQHF. The gene calls are TRBV6-5 and TRBJ1-5; TRBD1 agrees at 8 bases. Germline V gene data show CDR1 as MNHEY and CDR2 as SVGAGI. Trimming cost V 4 bases and J 4 bases; bases outside gene matches: 6. This CDR3 contains 15 residues.

The chain's CDR3 is CASSLGGRGQETQYF. The CDR3 nucleotides read TGTGCCAGCAGCTTAGGTGGCAGAGGGCAAGAGACCCAGTACTTC. The chain combines TRBV7-2 with TRBJ2-5, with D possibly being TRBD2 (5 bases). CDR3 length equals 15 residues. The germline gives CDR1 SGHTA, CDR2 FQGNSA. Trimming took 1 base from V and 2 from J, leaving 11 bases between them. The complete variable domain, with remaining parts taken from reference TRBV7-2 and TRBJ2-5, reads GAGVSQSPSNKVTEKGKDVELRCDPISGHTALYWYRQSLGQGLEFLIYFQGNSAPDKSGLPSDRFSAERTGGSVSTLTIQRTQQEDSAVYLCASSLGGRGQETQYFGPGTRLLVL.